The 7 T cell receptor beta chains below were found in one sample sequenced in a study of cytomegalovirus exposure and HLA in healthy donors. A multiplex PCR was run with 60 Vbeta primers and 13 Jbeta primers. Produced via immunoSEQ multiplex PCR; TCRdb's table is partial and in-frame only. The data contain 210,000 or so clones, 70% to 80% of them singletons. What was sequenced was PBMCs. The receptors originated from a man in his forties or fifties in good health and CMV-seronegative.

The chain is built from TRBV9 and TRBJ2-5; tentatively, D is TRBD2 (7 bases). Germline V CDR1 and CDR2: SGDLS, YYNGEE. Trimming took 0 bases from V and 4 from J, leaving 22 bases between them. The CDR3 loop spans 18 amino acids. The CDR3 here is CASSVGPGGGSGSETQYF. The CDR3 DNA follows: TGTGCCAGCAGCGTAGGTCCGGGGGGCGGTAGCGGTTCAGAGACCCAGTACTTC.

The J gene is TRBJ2-5, the V gene TRBV7-8; 7 positions match TRBD2. The V gene end was trimmed by 3 bases and the J gene end by 1 base; junction bases not matched to a gene: 5. The CDR3 totals 15 residues. Germline V gives CDR1 SGHVS, CDR2 FQNEAQ. CDR3: CASSLVLAAQETQYF. CDR3 DNA: TGTGCCAGCAGCTTGGTCCTAGCGGCCCAAGAGACCCAGTACTTC.

CDR3 amino acids: CASSSEGRSNQPQHF. CDR3 DNA: TGTGCCAGCAGCTCGGAGGGCCGCAGCAATCAGCCCCAGCATTTT. The V and J genes are TRBV5-8 and TRBJ1-5; D unclear. The CDR3 runs 15 residues. V shed 3 bases and J shed 1 base, with 11 bases lying between them. Germline CDR1 SGHTS, CDR2 YDEGEE.

V and J are TRBV28 and TRBJ2-7; 7 bases are a match to TRBD1. J was trimmed by 6 bases and V by 6 bases; bases with no gene match: 11. CDR1 and CDR2 (germline): MDHEN, SYDVKM. The CDR3 is made up of 14 amino acids. CDR3 amino acids: CASSYWTGPTEQYF. CDR3 nucleotides: TGTGCCAGCAGCTATTGGACAGGTCCCACCGAGCAGTACTTC.

With respect to this clone: The same CDR3 arises from other DNA sequences in this sample as well. V gene TRBV11-2 combines with J gene TRBJ1-2; 7 bases match TRBD1. The CDR3 runs to 13 residues. Germline V gives CDR1 SGHAT, CDR2 FQNNGV. J gave up 2 bases and V 5 bases, and 2 bases lay outside the gene matches. CDR3: CASSVDRNYGYTF. CDR3 nucleotide sequence: TGTGCCAGCAGCGTGGACAGGAACTATGGCTACACCTTC.

The V and J genes are TRBV5-1 and TRBJ1-3, with 7 bases identical to TRBD1. The length of the CDR3 is 14 residues. Trimming removed 4 bases from V and 2 bases from J; junction bases left unmatched: 3. The germline gives CDR1 SGHRS, CDR2 YFSETQ. CDR3 region: CASSQGGPGNTIYF. The DNA of the CDR3 is TGCGCCAGCAGCCAAGGGGGCCCTGGAAACACCATATATTTT.

V and J are TRBV11-3 and TRBJ2-2, with D perhaps matching TRBD2 (5 bases). V was shortened by 1 base and J by 0 bases, with 15 bases between the two germline ends. CDR3 size: 18 residues. Germline-derived CDR1 and CDR2 are SGHNT and YENEEA. This CDR3 is CASSLGTMQAANTGELFF. For the CDR3, the DNA is TGTGCCAGCAGCTTAGGCACCATGCAAGCGGCGAACACCGGGGAGCTGTTTTTT.